Shown below are 10 T cell receptor beta chains from a single sample sequenced in a study of CD8 T cell repertoires and HIV-1 epitope variants. The protocol was immunoSEQ multiplex PCR, while the TCRdb copy is restricted to in-frame clones and leaves out a portion. The repertoire includes some 87,000 clones, approximately 70% of them detected once, and more than 25% sits in the top ten. The specimen sequenced was uncultured baseline CD8+ T cells from peripheral blood mononuclear cells (PBMCs). The receptors originated from a male donor with HIV.

The V gene is TRBV11-2, the J gene TRBJ2-7; the match to TRBD1 covers 9 bases. The V segment lost 2 bases and the J segment 3 bases; nucleotides outside the gene matches: 11. The CDR3 loop spans 17 amino acids. Germline assignment: CDR1 SGHAT and CDR2 FQNNGV. CDR3 DNA sequence: TGTGCCAGCAGCTTAAGCCCCGGGGGACAGGGTATCTACGAGCAGTACTTC. This codes for CASSLSPGGQGIYEQYF. Variable domain in full (rest from reference TRBV11-2 and TRBJ2-7): EAGVAQSPRYKIIEKRQSVAFWCNPISGHATLYWYQQILGQGPKLLIQFQNNGVVDDSQLPKDRFSAERLKGVDSTLKIQPAKLEDSAVYLCASSLSPGGQGIYEQYFGPGTRLTVT.

The gene calls are TRBV10-2 and TRBJ2-5, with D perhaps TRBD1 (6 bases). This CDR3 contains 15 residues. V lost 2 bases to trimming and J lost 1 base, with 11 bases between them. Looked up from germline, CDR1 is WSHSY and CDR2 is SAAADI. The CDR3 DNA reads TGCGCCAGCAGTGAGGGGACACGGGGCCAAGAGACCCAGTACTTC. Amino acid sequence: CASSEGTRGQETQYF.

The chain couples TRBV27 to TRBJ1-1; 7 nucleotides align to TRBD1. Unmatched junction bases numbered 11, after V lost 11 bases and J lost 2 bases. This CDR3 is 14 amino acids long. From germline, CDR1 is MNHEY and CDR2 SMNVEV (reference sequence). CDR3 amino acids: CALRGGGGNTEAFF. CDR3 coding DNA: TGTGCCCTCAGGGGGGGAGGAGGAAACACTGAAGCTTTCTTT.

The CDR3 sequence: CASSYSTSVPGNEQFF. CDR3 DNA sequence: TGTGCCAGCAGTTACTCGACTAGCGTCCCTGGTAATGAGCAGTTCTTC. The gene calls are TRBV6-6 and TRBJ2-1; the match to TRBD2 covers 8 bases. J was trimmed by 7 bases and V by 0 bases; bases with no gene match: 8. Germline V gene lookup returns CDR1 MNHNY and CDR2 SVGAGI (reference sequence). The CDR3 covers 16 residues.

The V and J genes are TRBV10-3 and TRBJ2-1; D gene ambiguous. V was clipped by 0 bases and J by 6 bases, with 6 bases between them. Germline CDR1 reads ENHRY; CDR2 reads SYGVKD. The CDR3 is made up of 13 amino acids. The CDR3 spells CAISESVLNEQFF. CDR3 nucleotides: TGTGCCATCAGTGAGTCCGTCCTCAATGAGCAGTTCTTC.

The V gene is TRBV6-6, the J gene TRBJ1-2; TRBD1 might be the D (5 bases). The germline V and J ends were trimmed by 3 bases and 4 bases, with 12 bases remaining between them. CDR1 and CDR2 from the germline V gene are MNHNY and SVGAGI (reference sequence). The CDR3 is 14 amino acids. CDR3 amino acids: CASSYPGALYGYTF. CDR3 sequence (DNA): TGTGCCAGCAGTTATCCTGGGGCCCTCTATGGCTACACCTTC.

V is TRBV27 and J is TRBJ1-5; D is ambiguous. Germline CDR1 is MNHEY and CDR2 is SMNVEV (reference sequence). The CDR3 sequence is 13 residues long. Trimming shortened V by 4 bases and J by 3 bases, and 7 bases separated the two germline ends. Here the CDR3 reads CASSYGINQPQHF. The CDR3 region has the DNA TGTGCCAGCAGTTATGGCATCAATCAGCCCCAGCATTTT.

This clone occurred a few times. This chain links TRBV28 with TRBJ1-6; 8 bases agree with TRBD1. Germline V gene data show CDR1 as MDHEN and CDR2 as SYDVKM. The CDR3 loop spans 13 amino acids. The junction had 9 bases not matched to a gene; V was cut back by 3 bases and J by 17 bases. The CDR3 bases are TGTGCCAGCAGTTTCGAGGGACAGGTTAGGGTCCACTTT. Translated, it gives CASSFEGQVRVHF.

With respect to this clone: Other DNA sequences from this sample encode an identical CDR3 as well. The rearrangement uses TRBV29-1 and TRBJ2-7; 8 nucleotides agree with TRBD1. The CDR3 length is 13 residues. Germline-derived CDR1 and CDR2 are SQVTM and ANQGSEA. After removal of 3 bases from V and 4 bases from J, the junction contained 5 bases not matched to a gene. The CDR3 here is CSVEGTGLYEQYF. CDR3 DNA sequence: TGCAGCGTTGAGGGGACAGGCCTTTACGAGCAGTACTTC.

The J gene is TRBJ2-7, the V gene TRBV19, with D perhaps TRBD1 (5 bases). The CDR3 contains 16 residues. V lost 4 bases, J lost 0 bases, and 16 bases lay in between. CDR1 is LNHDA and CDR2 is SQIVND in the germline V gene (reference sequence). The CDR3 spells CASSTYRQLSSYEQYF. The CDR3 coding sequence is TGTGCCAGTAGTACCTATCGACAGCTGAGCTCCTACGAGCAGTACTTC.